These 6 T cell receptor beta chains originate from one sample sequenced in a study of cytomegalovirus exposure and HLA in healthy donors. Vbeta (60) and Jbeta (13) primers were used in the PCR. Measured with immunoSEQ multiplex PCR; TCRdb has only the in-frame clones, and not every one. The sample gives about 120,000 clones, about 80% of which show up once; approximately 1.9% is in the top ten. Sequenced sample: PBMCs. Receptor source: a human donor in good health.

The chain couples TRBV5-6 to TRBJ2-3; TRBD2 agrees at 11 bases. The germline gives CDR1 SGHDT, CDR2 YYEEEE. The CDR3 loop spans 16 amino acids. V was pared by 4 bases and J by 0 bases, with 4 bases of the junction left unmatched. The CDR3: CASSLSGRESTDTQYF. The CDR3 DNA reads TGTGCCAGCAGCCTTAGCGGGAGGGAGAGCACAGATACGCAGTATTTT.

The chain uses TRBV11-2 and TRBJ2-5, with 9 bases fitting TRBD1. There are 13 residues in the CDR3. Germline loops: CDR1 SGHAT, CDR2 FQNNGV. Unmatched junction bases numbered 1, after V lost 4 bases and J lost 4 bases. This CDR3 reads CASSWDRVETQYF. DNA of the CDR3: TGTGCCAGCAGCTGGGACAGGGTAGAGACCCAGTACTTC. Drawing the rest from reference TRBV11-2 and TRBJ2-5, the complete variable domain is EAGVAQSPRYKIIEKRQSVAFWCNPISGHATLYWYQQILGQGPKLLIQFQNNGVVDDSQLPKDRFSAERLKGVDSTLKIQPAKLEDSAVYLCASSWDRVETQYFGPGTRLLVL.

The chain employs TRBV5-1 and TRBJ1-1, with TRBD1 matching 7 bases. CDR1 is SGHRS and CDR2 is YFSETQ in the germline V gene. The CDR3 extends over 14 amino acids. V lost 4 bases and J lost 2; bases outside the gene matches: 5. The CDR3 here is CASSAGTVNTEAFF. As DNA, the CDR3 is TGCGCCAGCAGCGCCGGGACAGTAAACACTGAAGCTTTCTTT.

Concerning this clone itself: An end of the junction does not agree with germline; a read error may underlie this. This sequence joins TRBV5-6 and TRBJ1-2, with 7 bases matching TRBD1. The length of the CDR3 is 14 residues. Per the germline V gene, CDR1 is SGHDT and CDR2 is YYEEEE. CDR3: CASSRRQGIYGCTF. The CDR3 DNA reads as TGTGCCAGCAGCCGTCGACAGGGAATCTATGGCTGCACCTTC. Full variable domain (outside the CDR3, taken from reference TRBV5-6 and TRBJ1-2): DAGVTQSPTHLIKTRGQQVTLRCSPKSGHDTVSWYQQALGQGPQFIFQYYEEEERQRGNFPDRFSGHQFPNYSSELNVNALLLGDSALYLCASSRRQGIYGCTFGSGTRLTVV.

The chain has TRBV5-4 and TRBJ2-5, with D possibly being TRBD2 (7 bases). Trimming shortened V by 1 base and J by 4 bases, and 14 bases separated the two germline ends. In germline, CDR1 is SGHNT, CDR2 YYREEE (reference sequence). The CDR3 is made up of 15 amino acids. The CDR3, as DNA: TGTGCCAGCAGCTTGCGGGGGGCCGCCGGAGAGACCCAGTACTTC. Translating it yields CASSLRGAAGETQYF.

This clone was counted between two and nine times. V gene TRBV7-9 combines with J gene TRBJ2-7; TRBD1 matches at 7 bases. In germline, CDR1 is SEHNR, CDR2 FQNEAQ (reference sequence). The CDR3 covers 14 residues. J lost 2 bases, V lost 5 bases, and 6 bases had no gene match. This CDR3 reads CASSVDRAAYEQYF. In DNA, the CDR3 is TGTGCCAGCAGCGTAGACAGGGCAGCCTACGAGCAGTACTTC.